A selection of T cell receptor beta chains follows, all from one sample in a study of T cells in localized non-small cell lung cancer. TCRdb keeps only in-frame clones here, not all; method: immunoSEQ multiplex PCR. The profile shows roughly 70,000 clones, roughly nine tenths of them singletons. Sequenced here: peripheral blood, sampled before any cancer treatment. These receptor sequences come from a male donor older than 55 with stage III squamous cell lung carcinoma. Each CDR3 is given with its conserved first and last residue. D genes are given only for firm matches. Not every row has a clone size; where given, it reads once, few, many or a size class.

CDR3 protein: CASSLQFFGQFF; CDR3 DNA: TGTGCCAGCAGCTTGCAGTTCTTTGGGCAGTTCTTC; V gene: TRBV7-2; clone size: .; D gene: .; J gene: TRBJ2-1
CDR3 protein: CASSPQPQGTEAFF; CDR3 DNA: TGTGCCAGCTCACCACAACCCCAAGGGACTGAAGCTTTCTTT; V gene: TRBV18; clone size: once; D gene: .; J gene: TRBJ1-1
CDR3 protein: CASSKRGKGIVTEAFF; CDR3 DNA: TGTGCCAGCAGCAAAAGGGGAAAGGGAATCGTCACTGAAGCTTTCTTT; V gene: TRBV21-1; clone size: .; D gene: .; J gene: TRBJ1-1
CDR3 protein: CASSSGGGGSQETQYF; CDR3 DNA: TGTGCCAGCAGCTCCGGTGGCGGGGGGTCACAAGAGACCCAGTACTTC; V gene: TRBV7-8; clone size: .; D gene: TRBD2; J gene: TRBJ2-5
CDR3 protein: CASRRSGGPGELFF; CDR3 DNA: TGTGCCAGTAGGAGATCAGGGGGTCCCGGGGAGCTGTTTTTT; V gene: TRBV19; clone size: .; D gene: TRBD1; J gene: TRBJ2-2
CDR3 protein: CASSSGTSVKETQYF; CDR3 DNA: TGCGCCAGCAGCTCGGGGACTAGCGTTAAGGAGACCCAGTACTTC; V gene: TRBV5-1; clone size: .; D gene: TRBD2; J gene: TRBJ2-5
CDR3 protein: CASSFGTGGTGELFF; CDR3 DNA: TGTGCCAGCAGCTTTGGAACAGGGGGCACCGGGGAGCTGTTTTTT; V gene: TRBV11-1; clone size: .; D gene: TRBD1; J gene: TRBJ2-2
CDR3 protein: CASERGREETQYF; CDR3 DNA: TGTGCCAGTGAAAGGGGGCGCGAGGAGACCCAGTACTTC; V gene: TRBV28; clone size: .; D gene: TRBD1; J gene: TRBJ2-5
CDR3 protein: CASLTGLYNSPLHF; CDR3 DNA: TGTGCCAGCCTTACGGGACTTTATAATTCACCCCTCCACTTT; V gene: TRBV6-5; clone size: .; D gene: .; J gene: TRBJ1-6
CDR3 protein: CASSEPDYNPPLHF; CDR3 DNA: TGTGCCAGCAGTGAACCGGACTATAACCCACCCCTCCACTTT; V gene: TRBV2; clone size: .; D gene: .; J gene: TRBJ1-6
CDR3 protein: CASSEETGNSPLHF; CDR3 DNA: TGCGCCAGCAGTGAGGAGACAGGGAATTCACCCCTCCACTTT; V gene: TRBV10-2; clone size: .; D gene: TRBD1; J gene: TRBJ1-6
CDR3 protein: CASTTNRGRGAFF; CDR3 DNA: TGTGCCAGCACTACTAACAGGGGACGGGGTGCTTTCTTT; V gene: TRBV28; clone size: .; D gene: TRBD1; J gene: TRBJ1-1
CDR3 protein: CASSVEALGSYNEQFF; CDR3 DNA: TGTGCCAGCAGCGTAGAAGCCTTGGGAAGTTACAATGAGCAGTTCTTC; V gene: TRBV9; clone size: .; D gene: .; J gene: TRBJ2-1
CDR3 protein: CASSTPGSAQETQYF; CDR3 DNA: TGTGCCAGCAGCACACCGGGCTCTGCACAAGAGACCCAGTACTTC; V gene: TRBV7-2; clone size: .; D gene: .; J gene: TRBJ2-5
CDR3 protein: CASSPRGGSYEQYF; CDR3 DNA: TGTGCCAGCAGCCCCCGAGGGGGCTCCTACGAGCAGTACTTC; V gene: TRBV4-1; clone size: .; D gene: .; J gene: TRBJ2-7
CDR3 protein: CAISEGLGSSYNEQFF; CDR3 DNA: TGTGCCATCAGTGAAGGGCTAGGGAGCTCCTACAATGAGCAGTTCTTC; V gene: TRBV10-3; clone size: .; D gene: .; J gene: TRBJ2-1
CDR3 protein: CASRPDRAGQTEAFF; CDR3 DNA: TGTGCCAGCAGACCCGACAGGGCCGGTCAGACTGAAGCTTTCTTT; V gene: TRBV6-5; clone size: .; D gene: TRBD1; J gene: TRBJ1-1
CDR3 protein: CASSLATGVDQPQHF; CDR3 DNA: TGTGCCAGCAGCTTAGCGACAGGTGTTGATCAGCCCCAGCATTTT; V gene: TRBV7-2; clone size: .; D gene: .; J gene: TRBJ1-5
CDR3 protein: CASRPGQNYGYTF; CDR3 DNA: TGTGCCAGCAGACCAGGACAGAACTATGGCTACACCTTC; V gene: TRBV7-9; clone size: .; D gene: .; J gene: TRBJ1-2
CDR3 protein: CASSDTDLNEKLFF; CDR3 DNA: TGTGCCAGCAGTGACACAGACCTTAATGAAAAACTGTTTTTT; V gene: TRBV6-1; clone size: .; D gene: .; J gene: TRBJ1-4
CDR3 protein: CASRLGGNTEAFF; CDR3 DNA: TGCGCCAGCAGGCTGGGGGGTAACACTGAAGCTTTCTTT; V gene: TRBV5-1; clone size: .; D gene: .; J gene: TRBJ1-1
CDR3 protein: CASSRLAGAGSETQYF; CDR3 DNA: TGCGCCAGCAGTCGACTAGCGGGGGCCGGATCGGAGACCCAGTACTTC; V gene: TRBV4-3; clone size: .; D gene: TRBD2; J gene: TRBJ2-5
CDR3 protein: CASSQDRTDGYTF; CDR3 DNA: TGTGCCAGCAGCCAAGATAGAACCGATGGCTACACCTTC; V gene: TRBV4-2; clone size: .; D gene: .; J gene: TRBJ1-2
CDR3 protein: CASSLAGANTGELFF; CDR3 DNA: TGCGCCAGCAGCTTAGCGGGGGCGAACACCGGGGAGCTGTTTTTT; V gene: TRBV5-1; clone size: .; D gene: TRBD2; J gene: TRBJ2-2
CDR3 protein: CASSPEAGNTEAFF; CDR3 DNA: TGTGCCAGCTCCCCCGAAGCCGGGAACACTGAAGCTTTCTTT; V gene: TRBV18; clone size: .; D gene: .; J gene: TRBJ1-1
CDR3 protein: CASSPGDSGGVADTQYF; CDR3 DNA: TGTGCCAGCAGCCCGGGGGATAGCGGGGGGGTGGCAGATACGCAGTATTTT; V gene: TRBV4-2; clone size: once; D gene: TRBD2; J gene: TRBJ2-3
CDR3 protein: CASSSLGYNSPLHF; CDR3 DNA: TGTGCCAGCAGCAGCCTGGGTTATAATTCACCCCTCCACTTT; V gene: TRBV6-5; clone size: .; D gene: .; J gene: TRBJ1-6
CDR3 protein: CASSPGDGANVLTF; CDR3 DNA: TGTGCCAGCAGCCCAGGTGATGGGGCCAACGTCCTGACTTTC; V gene: TRBV11-1; clone size: .; D gene: .; J gene: TRBJ2-6
CDR3 protein: CASSAGQGGRNIQYF; CDR3 DNA: TGTGCCAGCAGCGCTGGTCAAGGGGGCAGGAACATTCAGTACTTC; V gene: TRBV9; clone size: .; D gene: TRBD1; J gene: TRBJ2-4
CDR3 protein: CASSGGTGGNEQYF; CDR3 DNA: TGTGCCAGCAGCGGCGGAACGGGGGGGAACGAGCAGTACTTC; V gene: TRBV5-4; clone size: .; D gene: TRBD2; J gene: TRBJ2-7
CDR3 protein: CASSSVLGRQTYEQYF; CDR3 DNA: TGCGCCAGCAGCTCAGTACTGGGACGTCAGACCTACGAGCAGTACTTC; V gene: TRBV5-1; clone size: .; D gene: .; J gene: TRBJ2-7
CDR3 protein: CASSVSSQGVNTEAFF; CDR3 DNA: TGTGCCAGCAGCGTCAGTTCACAGGGGGTGAACACTGAAGCTTTCTTT; V gene: TRBV9; clone size: .; D gene: TRBD1; J gene: TRBJ1-1
CDR3 protein: CASSLVHGRINSPLHF; CDR3 DNA: TGCGCCAGCAGCTTGGTCCACGGCAGGATTAATTCACCCCTCCACTTT; V gene: TRBV5-1; clone size: .; D gene: .; J gene: TRBJ1-6
CDR3 protein: CASSSAGYEKLFF; CDR3 DNA: TGTGCCAGCAGCTCCGCAGGGTATGAAAAACTGTTTTTT; V gene: TRBV7-9; clone size: .; D gene: .; J gene: TRBJ1-4
CDR3 protein: CASSLRDRGGNEQFF; CDR3 DNA: TGTGCCAGTAGTCTCCGGGACAGGGGTGGCAATGAGCAGTTCTTC; V gene: TRBV19; clone size: once; D gene: TRBD1; J gene: TRBJ2-1
CDR3 protein: CASSLVQGGSSGANVLTF; CDR3 DNA: TGTGCCAGCAGCTTAGTACAAGGAGGCTCCTCTGGGGCCAACGTCCTGACTTTC; V gene: TRBV5-6; clone size: once; D gene: .; J gene: TRBJ2-6
CDR3 protein: CASSVGSNQPQHF; CDR3 DNA: TGTGCCAGCAGTGTCGGGAGCAATCAGCCCCAGCATTTT; V gene: TRBV25-1; clone size: few; D gene: .; J gene: TRBJ1-5
CDR3 protein: CASSQLALATYGYTF; CDR3 DNA: TGTGCCAGCAGCCAATTGGCCCTTGCCACCTATGGCTACACCTTC; V gene: TRBV14; clone size: few; D gene: .; J gene: TRBJ1-2
CDR3 protein: CASSLSRGQPQHF; CDR3 DNA: TGTGCCAGCAGCTTATCGCGGGGTCAGCCCCAGCATTTT; V gene: TRBV7-8; clone size: .; D gene: .; J gene: TRBJ1-5
CDR3 protein: CASEGQDTGELFF; CDR3 DNA: TGTGCCAGCGAGGGACAGGACACCGGGGAGCTGTTTTTT; V gene: TRBV6-1; clone size: .; D gene: TRBD1; J gene: TRBJ2-2
CDR3 protein: CASSLDRATDTQYF; CDR3 DNA: TGCGCCAGCAGCCTAGACAGGGCCACAGATACGCAGTATTTT; V gene: TRBV5-1; clone size: .; D gene: TRBD1; J gene: TRBJ2-3
CDR3 protein: CASNRGGGNTGELFF; CDR3 DNA: TGTGCCAGCAATCGAGGGGGCGGCAACACCGGGGAGCTGTTTTTT; V gene: TRBV6-5; clone size: .; D gene: TRBD1; J gene: TRBJ2-2
CDR3 protein: CASSQEKTFNRRHEQFF; CDR3 DNA: TGTGCCAGCAGCCAAGAAAAGACTTTCAATCGGCGGCATGAGCAGTTCTTC; V gene: TRBV14; clone size: .; D gene: .; J gene: TRBJ2-1
CDR3 protein: CASSLVGGGHGYTF; CDR3 DNA: TGCGCCAGCAGCTTGGTAGGAGGGGGACATGGCTACACCTTC; V gene: TRBV5-1; clone size: once; D gene: .; J gene: TRBJ1-2
CDR3 protein: CASSGSRSAGANVLTF; CDR3 DNA: TGTGCCAGCAGTGGCTCGCGCTCGGCTGGGGCCAACGTCCTGACTTTC; V gene: TRBV2; clone size: .; D gene: .; J gene: TRBJ2-6
CDR3 protein: CASSGGGRAPYEQYF; CDR3 DNA: TGTGCCAGCAGTGGTGGGGGGAGGGCCCCCTACGAGCAGTACTTC; V gene: TRBV27; clone size: .; D gene: TRBD2; J gene: TRBJ2-7
CDR3 protein: CASSQDGGQPQHF; CDR3 DNA: TGCGCCAGCAGCCAAGATGGGGGGCAGCCCCAGCATTTT; V gene: TRBV4-3; clone size: .; D gene: .; J gene: TRBJ1-5
CDR3 protein: CSVETGKGTDTQYF; CDR3 DNA: TGCAGCGTTGAAACAGGGAAAGGCACAGATACGCAGTATTTT; V gene: TRBV29-1; clone size: .; D gene: .; J gene: TRBJ2-3
CDR3 protein: CASSPTSGSEAFF; CDR3 DNA: TGTGCCAGCTCACCTACCTCCGGGAGTGAAGCTTTCTTT; V gene: TRBV18; clone size: .; D gene: .; J gene: TRBJ1-1
CDR3 protein: CASSFRQGAQNGYTF; CDR3 DNA: TGCGCCAGCAGCTTTCGACAGGGGGCGCAGAATGGCTACACCTTC; V gene: TRBV5-1; clone size: .; D gene: TRBD1; J gene: TRBJ1-2
CDR3 protein: CASSWGGTGNTIYF; CDR3 DNA: TGTGCCAGCAGCTGGGGAGGGACTGGAAACACCATATATTTT; V gene: TRBV5-6; clone size: .; D gene: .; J gene: TRBJ1-3
CDR3 protein: CASSLPGQLNTEAFF; CDR3 DNA: TGCGCCAGCAGCTTACCGGGACAGCTGAACACTGAAGCTTTCTTT; V gene: TRBV5-1; clone size: .; D gene: TRBD1; J gene: TRBJ1-1
CDR3 protein: CASSRQGQDEQYF; CDR3 DNA: TGTGCCAGCAGCCGACAGGGCCAGGACGAGCAGTACTTC; V gene: TRBV27; clone size: .; D gene: TRBD1; J gene: TRBJ2-7
CDR3 protein: CASRWGGGDYGYTF; CDR3 DNA: TGTGCCAGTAGATGGGGGGGAGGAGACTATGGCTACACCTTC; V gene: TRBV19; clone size: .; D gene: .; J gene: TRBJ1-2